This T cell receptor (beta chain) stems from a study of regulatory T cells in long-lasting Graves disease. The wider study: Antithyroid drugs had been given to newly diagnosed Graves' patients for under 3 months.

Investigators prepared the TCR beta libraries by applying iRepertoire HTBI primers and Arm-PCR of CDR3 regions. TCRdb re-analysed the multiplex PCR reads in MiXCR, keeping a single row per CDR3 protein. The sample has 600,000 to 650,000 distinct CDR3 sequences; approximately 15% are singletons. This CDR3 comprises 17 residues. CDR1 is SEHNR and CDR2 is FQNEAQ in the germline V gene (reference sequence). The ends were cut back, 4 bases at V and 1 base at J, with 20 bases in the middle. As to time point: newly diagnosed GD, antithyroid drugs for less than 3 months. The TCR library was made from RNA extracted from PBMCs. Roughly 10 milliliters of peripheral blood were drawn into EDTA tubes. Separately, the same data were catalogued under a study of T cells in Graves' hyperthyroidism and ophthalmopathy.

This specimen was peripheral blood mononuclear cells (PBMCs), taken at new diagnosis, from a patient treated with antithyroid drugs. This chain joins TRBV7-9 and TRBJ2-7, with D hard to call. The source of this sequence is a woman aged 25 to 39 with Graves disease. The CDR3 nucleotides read TGTGCCAGCAGCTCAAAACTCGGGCAACTCAGGTCCTACGAGCAGTACTTC. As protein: CASSSKLGQLRSYEQYF.